The clone carrying this T cell receptor (beta chain) is medium-sized by frequency. Antigen unknown. This specimen comes from a study of CXCR3-negative and CXCR3-positive naive CD8 T cells. Study results and limitations: Comparison of naive subsets found surface CD5 to be comparable, and TCR strength was inferred on the basis of TRB CDR3 properties. The study found comparably high diversity in both naive subsets and much lower diversity in memory CD8+ cells.

Each TRB cDNA library was prepared by 5' RACE (with UMI labels). Following a re-call of the 5' RACE reads, TCRdb has one entry per CDR3 protein and lacks DNA. This sample carries roughly 48,000 distinct CDR3 sequences, with about 15% going to the ten biggest clones. This CDR3 has 14 amino acids. The clonotype was recovered from a human donor in good health. Some clones in this sample may be carry-over from other donors' samples. The specimen sequenced was memory CD8+ T cells from blood. The genes are TRBV12-3 or TRBV12-4 and TRBJ2-1. CDR3 in amino acids: CASSSGGLYNEQFF.